What follows are 19 T cell receptor beta chains derived from one specimen sequenced in a study of cytomegalovirus exposure and HLA in healthy donors. The study ran its PCR with 60 Vbeta and 13 Jbeta primers. Generated by immunoSEQ multiplex PCR, the TCRdb table keeps only in-frame clones and is missing some. Reported are 100,000 to 150,000 clones; the ten largest clones contain approximately 0.93%. The sample consisted of PBMCs. These receptors all come from a man younger than 30 in good health and CMV-seronegative.

The chain has TRBV27 and TRBJ2-1; 8 positions match TRBD2. Germline V gives CDR1 MNHEY, CDR2 SMNVEV (reference sequence). This CDR3 comprises 15 residues. The J segment lost 7 bases and the V segment lost 5 bases, leaving 10 bases of the junction unmatched. The CDR3 DNA is TGTGCCAGCAGTCCGCTCGCGGGGGGCCCGAATGAGCAGTTCTTC. Translation gives CASSPLAGGPNEQFF.

The genes are TRBV6-1 and TRBJ2-5, with D perhaps TRBD2 (6 bases). Germline lookup yields CDR1 MNHNS and CDR2 SASEGT. The CDR3 is 15 amino acids. The V end lost 1 base, the J end lost 2 bases, and 11 bases lay between the germline ends. The CDR3 loop is CASSEVGGPQETQYF. CDR3 coding DNA: TGTGCCAGCAGTGAAGTGGGGGGTCCACAAGAGACCCAGTACTTC.

This sequence joins TRBV2 and TRBJ2-1; TRBD1 might be the D (6 bases). Looked up from germline, CDR1 is SNHLY and CDR2 is FYNNEI. This CDR3 contains 13 residues. Trimming pared 2 bases from V and 7 bases from J, leaving 9 bases between. As DNA, the CDR3 is TGTGCCAGCAGTGAATACAGGGCGAATGAGCAGTTCTTC. Residues: CASSEYRANEQFF.

The chain recombines TRBV30 with TRBJ1-6, with 7 bases fitting TRBD1. CDR1 GTSNPN and CDR2 SVGIG come from the germline V gene (reference sequence). The CDR3 is 14 residues long. Losses at the gene ends were 2 bases for V and 6 bases for J; bases not matched to a gene: 4. DNA of the CDR3: TGTGCCTGGAGTCCGGGGACAGTTAATTCACCCCTCCACTTT. Protein: CAWSPGTVNSPLHF.

This sequence joins TRBV30 and TRBJ2-5; possible D gene TRBD1, 5 bases. TRBJ2-7 explains the end of the DNA better; the J call may be wrong. CDR1 is GTSNPN and CDR2 is SVGIG in the germline V gene (reference sequence). This CDR3 contains 16 residues. The CDR3 bases are TGTGCCTGGAACGACCCTCCTCAAACAGGTTCCTACGAGCAGTACTTC. This sequence encodes CAWNDPPQTGSYEQYF.

This sequence joins TRBV30 and TRBJ2-7; D is perhaps TRBD2 (5 bases). Germline assignment: CDR1 GTSNPN and CDR2 SVGIG (reference sequence). Between the trimmed V and J ends, which lost 7 bases and 6 bases, there was a span of 22 bases. The CDR3 loop spans 14 amino acids. CDR3 protein: CASLSWAGRPEQYF. In DNA form, the CDR3 reads TGTGCCTCCTTGAGTTGGGCTGGGAGACCCGAGCAGTACTTC.

The rearrangement links TRBV15 to TRBJ1-5; 7 nucleotides line up with TRBD1. Germline lookup yields CDR1 LNHNV and CDR2 YYDKDF (reference sequence). V lost 1 base to trimming and J lost 2 bases; unmatched junction nucleotides: 5. The CDR3 spans 16 residues. The CDR3 sequence: CATSRGGGVGNQPQHF. The CDR3 DNA follows: TGTGCCACCAGCAGAGGAGGGGGCGTCGGCAATCAGCCCCAGCATTTT. The full variable domain, rest sourced from reference TRBV15 and TRBJ1-5, is DAMVIQNPRYQVTQFGKPVTLSCSQTLNHNVMYWYQQKSSQAPKLLFHYYDKDFNNEADTPDNFQSRRPNTSFCFLDIRSPGLGDTAMYLCATSRGGGVGNQPQHFGDGTRLSIL.

This rearrangement joins TRBV5-4 to TRBJ2-3; D unresolved. CDR3 length equals 12 residues. Looked up from germline, CDR1 is SGHNT and CDR2 is YYREEE (reference sequence). The ends were cut back, 1 base at V and 3 bases at J, with 3 bases in the middle. CDR3 residues: CASSLLTDTQYF. CDR3 bases: TGTGCCAGCAGCTTGCTAACAGATACGCAGTATTTT.

The rearrangement links TRBV25-1 to TRBJ1-1; TRBD1 might be the D (6 bases). Germline CDR1 MGHDK, CDR2 SYGVNS. The CDR3 sequence is 12 residues long. Between the trimmed V and J ends, which lost 3 bases and 7 bases, there was a span of 9 bases. The CDR3 coding sequence is TGTGCCAGCAGTGACGGACAGCTTGAAGCTTTCTTT. Its protein is CASSDGQLEAFF.

The V and J genes are TRBV11-3 and TRBJ2-7; tentatively, D is TRBD1 (6 bases). The V gene lost 5 bases and the J gene lost 9 bases, with 17 bases spanning the gap. This CDR3 is built from 13 residues. Per the germline V gene, CDR1 is SGHNT and CDR2 is YENEEA. In DNA form, the CDR3 reads TGTGCCAGCAGCCCGGGAAGGGGGACCGCGCAGTACTTC. Its protein is CASSPGRGTAQYF.

The CDR3 region has the DNA TGTGCCTGCCTTGGGACAGGAAATAATCAGCCCCAGCATTTT. It encodes CACLGTGNNQPQHF. The chain carries TRBV30 and TRBJ1-5; 8 bases match TRBD1. This CDR3 comprises 14 residues. V lost 6 bases and J lost 4; bases outside the gene matches: 8. Germline CDR1 reads GTSNPN; CDR2 reads SVGIG (reference sequence).

V and J are TRBV27 and TRBJ1-1; 8 nucleotides line up with TRBD1. CDR3 length: 13 amino acids. CDR1 and CDR2 (germline): MNHEY, SMNVEV (reference sequence). The junction had 5 bases not matched to a gene; V was cut back by 5 bases and J by 6 bases. The CDR3 loop reads CASSPGQGAEAFF. CDR3 in DNA: TGTGCCAGCAGTCCAGGACAGGGCGCTGAAGCTTTCTTT.

The genes are TRBV5-1 and TRBJ2-2; tentatively, D is TRBD2 (6 bases). The CDR3 spans 17 residues. V shed 0 bases and J shed 4 bases, with 16 bases lying between them. Germline assignment: CDR1 SGHRS and CDR2 YFSETQ. CDR3 sequence reads: CASSLAGAGGSTGELFF. The CDR3 DNA reads as TGCGCCAGCAGCTTGGCGGGAGCTGGGGGAAGCACCGGGGAGCTGTTTTTT.

The CDR3 is CASSSSNSRFYEQYF. The CDR3 DNA reads as TGTGCCAGCAGTTCCAGTAACAGTAGATTCTACGAGCAGTACTTC. This rearrangement joins TRBV6-1 to TRBJ2-7; D remains ambiguous. Germline CDR1 and CDR2: MNHNS and SASEGT. V was clipped by 5 bases and J by 3 bases, with 17 bases between them. The CDR3 is 15 residues long.

This chain uses TRBV7-9 with TRBJ2-1; 12 bases agree with TRBD2. The CDR3 has 15 residues. Unmatched junction bases numbered 4, after V lost 5 bases and J lost 5 bases. Germline CDR1 is SEHNR and CDR2 is FQNEAQ (reference sequence). CDR3 amino acids: CASSRLAGANNEQFF. The DNA for the CDR3 is TGTGCCAGCAGCCGACTAGCGGGGGCAAACAATGAGCAGTTCTTC.

This chain joins TRBV27 and TRBJ2-3; the D is unclear. Germline V CDR1 and CDR2: MNHEY, SMNVEV (reference sequence). The CDR3 length is 11 residues. V gave up 5 bases and J gave up 2 bases, with 2 bases separating them. The DNA of the CDR3 is TGTGCCAGCAGTCACACAGATACGCAGTATTTT. Translating it yields CASSHTDTQYF.

J is TRBJ2-7 and V is TRBV5-1, with 11 bases lining up with TRBD2. Germline CDR1 reads SGHRS; CDR2 reads YFSETQ. The CDR3 has 15 amino acids. V lost 4 bases and J lost 5; bases outside the gene matches: 8. This chain's CDR3 is CASSPTSGSDNEQYF. CDR3 in DNA: TGCGCCAGCAGCCCCACTAGCGGGAGTGACAACGAGCAGTACTTC.

CDR3 loop: CASSRAGGSDTQYF. CDR3 in DNA: TGTGCCAGTAGCAGAGCGGGAGGGTCAGATACGCAGTATTTT. J is TRBJ2-3 and V is TRBV19; 10 nucleotides line up with TRBD2. Losses at the gene ends were 6 bases for V and 4 bases for J; bases not matched to a gene: 4. CDR1 is LNHDA and CDR2 is SQIVND in the germline V gene (reference sequence). The CDR3 is made up of 14 amino acids.

V gene TRBV9 combines with J gene TRBJ2-7; 10 positions match TRBD1. Looked up from germline, CDR1 is SGDLS and CDR2 is YYNGEE. CDR3 size: 16 residues. Losses at the gene ends were 0 bases for V and 3 bases for J; bases not matched to a gene: 6. CDR3 sequence: CASSVVPGQGVYEQYF. CDR3 bases: TGTGCCAGCAGCGTAGTACCCGGACAGGGGGTCTACGAGCAGTACTTC.